This T cell receptor beta chain was retrieved from a study of long-term antiretroviral therapy in people with HIV. For the study at large: The oldest samples precede the 2015 immediate-ART recommendation by about a decade. Study findings and constraints: Upon ART, diversity increased but remained lower than transplant donor controls. The study collected no data on ART adherence, viral resistance or therapy changes. Pre-ART-expanded clones dominated the repertoire at all time points.

In germline, CDR1 is GTSNPN, CDR2 SVGIG (reference sequence). The CDR3 loop spans 15 amino acids. The J segment lost 5 bases and the V segment lost 1 base, leaving 8 bases of the junction unmatched. Run at survey level, the immunoSEQ assay was version v3.0. Sequencing was performed with immunoSEQ multiplex PCR; in TCRdb, only in-frame clones are kept and a portion is missing. This sample has about 39,000 clones, with 85% found just once. This clone was detected once. Its target is not known. The sample in question was unsorted PBMCs, obtained 3.1 years after starting antiretroviral therapy. This receptor was taken from a woman aged 45-59 years with HIV. The chain combines TRBV30 with TRBJ1-1; 9 nucleotides align to TRBD1. The CDR3 region has the DNA TGTGCCTGGAGTGACAGGGGACAGGGTGGGACTGAAGCTTTCTTT. As protein: CAWSDRGQGGTEAFF.